This section outlines one T cell receptor (beta chain) sequence together with its context. Its target is unknown. This record belongs to a study of CD8 T cells in Susac syndrome. Regarding the study as a whole: The CD4+ T cell repertoires that were profiled in Susac syndrome showed no clonal expansion.

The RNA input was about 0.5 to 1 ug, and it was reverse transcribed with random hexamers. Amplification of TCR beta CDR3 by immunoSEQ multiplex PCR spanned 54 Vbeta and 13 Jbeta. TCRdb used MiXCR to reprocess the immunoSEQ multiplex PCR reads, holding one entry per CDR3 protein. This sample yields over 150,000 distinct CDR3 sequences, of which roughly 94% are seen a single time; 0.085% to 0.1% belongs to the top ten. CDR3 size: 14 residues. Germline V gene sequence: CDR1 SGHNT, CDR2 YYREEE (reference sequence). The V and J ends lost 4 bases and 4 bases, in that order; junction bases with no gene match: 6. It was negative isolation that provided the CD8+ and CD4+ T cells, whereas TEMRA cells were enriched by FACS.

The chain is built from TRBV5-4 and TRBJ2-3; 7 positions match TRBD1. The sequence was obtained from a human donor with Susac syndrome. Material: CD4+ T cells from PBMCs. The CDR3 loop reads CASSTRQGSDTQYF. The CDR3 DNA sequence: TGTGCCAGCAGCACCCGACAGGGATCAGATACGCAGTATTTT.